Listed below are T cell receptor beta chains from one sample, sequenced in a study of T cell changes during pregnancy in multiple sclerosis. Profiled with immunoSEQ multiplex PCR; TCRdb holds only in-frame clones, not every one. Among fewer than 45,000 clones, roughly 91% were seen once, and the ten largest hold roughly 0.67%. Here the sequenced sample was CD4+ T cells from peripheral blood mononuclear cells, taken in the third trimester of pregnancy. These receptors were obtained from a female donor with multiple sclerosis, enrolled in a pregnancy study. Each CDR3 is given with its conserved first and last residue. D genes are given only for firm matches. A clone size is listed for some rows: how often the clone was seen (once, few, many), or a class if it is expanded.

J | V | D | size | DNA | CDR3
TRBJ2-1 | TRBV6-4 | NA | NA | TGTGCCAGCAGCGGGGTTCTAGGAGGTGAGCAGTTCTTC | CASSGVLGGEQFF
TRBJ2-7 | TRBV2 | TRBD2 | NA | TGTGCCAGCAGTGGTGGGACTAGCTATGTTGCCGAGCAGTACTTC | CASSGGTSYVAEQYF
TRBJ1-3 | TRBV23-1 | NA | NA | TGCGCCAGCAGTCAACGCAGAATCTTACATCTGGATGGTTGGGCCCACCCGAGAAACACCATATATTTT | CASSQRRILHLDGWAHPRNTIYF
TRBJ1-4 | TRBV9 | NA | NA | TGTGCCAGCAGCGTAGGCCCCCAGGTTCCTAATGAAAAACTGTTTTTT | CASSVGPQVPNEKLFF
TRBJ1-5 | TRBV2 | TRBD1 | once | TGTGCCAGCAGGGGGGGGACAGGGTATGATCAGCCCCAGCATTTT | CASRGGTGYDQPQHF
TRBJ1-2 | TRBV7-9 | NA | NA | TGTGCCAGCAGCTTAGTCAGTGGTGGCTACACCTTC | CASSLVSGGYTF
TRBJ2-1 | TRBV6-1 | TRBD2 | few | TGTGCCAGCAGAAGCGGGGGGGCTTCCTACAATGAGCAGTTCTTC | CASRSGGASYNEQFF
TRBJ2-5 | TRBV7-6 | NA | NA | TGTGCCAGCAGCTTAGTGAGCCGAGAGACCCAGTACTTC | CASSLVSRETQYF
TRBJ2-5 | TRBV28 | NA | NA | TGTGCCAGCAGTTTACGGGAGACCCAGTACTTC | CASSLRETQYF
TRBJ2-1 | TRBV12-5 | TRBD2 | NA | TGTGCTAGTGGTTTGCTCGAACTAGCGGGGGTTAAGTTCTTC | CASGLLELAGVKFF
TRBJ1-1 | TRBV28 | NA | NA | TGTGCCAGCAGGCCGAGGTTTGCTGAAGCTTTCTTT | CASRPRFAEAFF
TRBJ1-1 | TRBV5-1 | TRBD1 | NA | TGCGCCAGCAGCTCGACCAGGGGGCCTAATCTGAACACTGAAGCTTTCTTT | CASSSTRGPNLNTEAFF
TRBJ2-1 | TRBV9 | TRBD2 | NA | TGTGCCAGCACCCGACTAGCGGGGGGCAGCTATGAGCAGTTCTTC | CASTRLAGGSYEQFF
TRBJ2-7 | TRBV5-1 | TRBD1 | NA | TGCGCCAGCAGCTTATGGTCAACTGGACAGGGACGAATCTACGAGCAGTACTTC | CASSLWSTGQGRIYEQYF
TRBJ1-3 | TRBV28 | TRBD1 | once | TGTGCCAGCAGTTTTGACAGGGGGGTTGGAAACACCATATATTTT | CASSFDRGVGNTIYF
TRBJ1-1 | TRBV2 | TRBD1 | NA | TGTGCCAGCAGTGACAGACAGGGGGCTATGAACACTGAAGCTTTCTTT | CASSDRQGAMNTEAFF
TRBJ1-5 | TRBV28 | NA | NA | TGTGCCAGCAGTTCAGGGACATGGGAGAATCAGCCCCAGCATTTT | CASSSGTWENQPQHF
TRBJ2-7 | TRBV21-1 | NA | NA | TGTGCCAGCAGCAAAGATAAGGGGGAGAGGAGGAACGAGCAGTACTTC | CASSKDKGERRNEQYF
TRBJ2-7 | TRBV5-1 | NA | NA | TGCGCCAGCAGCTTGGCCATGGTTCCCGCGCGGGTCGGCATGCCCAGATCCTACGAGCAGTACTTC | CASSLAMVPARVGMPRSYEQYF
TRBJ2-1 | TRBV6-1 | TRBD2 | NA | TGTGCCAGCAGTGCTGGGAGGGGCTTCTCCTACAATGAGCAGTTCTTC | CASSAGRGFSYNEQFF
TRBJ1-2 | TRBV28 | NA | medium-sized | TGTGCCAGCAGTTCAGGCTATGGCTACACCTTC | CASSSGYGYTF
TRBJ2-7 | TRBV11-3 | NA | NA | TGTGCCAGCAGCTTACCGACCGGCATGCGGCCCGGCTCCTACGAGCAGTACTTC | CASSLPTGMRPGSYEQYF
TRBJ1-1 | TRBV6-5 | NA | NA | TGTGCCAGCAGGACAGGAGGAACTGAAGCTTTCTTT | CASRTGGTEAFF
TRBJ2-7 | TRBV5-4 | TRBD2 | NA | TGTGCCAGCAGCTTGGAGACGCCCGGGACTAGCTACGAGCAGTACTTC | CASSLETPGTSYEQYF
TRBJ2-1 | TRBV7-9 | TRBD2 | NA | TGTGCCAGCAGACAGACTAGCGGGATAAATGAGCAGTTCTTC | CASRQTSGINEQFF
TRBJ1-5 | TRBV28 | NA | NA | TGTGCCAGCACTAAACCCCCCTGGCCGGGAAGCAATCAGCCCCAGCATTTT | CASTKPPWPGSNQPQHF
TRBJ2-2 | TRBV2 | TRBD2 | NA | TGTGCCAGCACTTTGAGCGGGAGGGTCAACACCGGGGAGCTGTTTTTT | CASTLSGRVNTGELFF
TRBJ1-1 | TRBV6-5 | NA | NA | TGTGCCAGCAGTTACTCTCGGGTGAACACTGAAGCTTTCTTT | CASSYSRVNTEAFF